The clone carrying this T cell receptor beta chain appeared a few times. Antigen: not known. The sample comes from a study of cytomegalovirus exposure and HLA in healthy donors. Study-level information: From about 170 million T cells, an earlier analysis saw roughly 100 million unique TCR beta sequences. Study results and limitations: Follow-up analysis seemed to connect common viral pathogens with several of the most significant clusters identified.

V trimming: 0 bases; J trimming: 0 bases; junction bases outside the gene matches: 2. Looked up from germline, CDR1 is SGHRS and CDR2 is YFSETQ. This CDR3 comprises 15 residues. Primers included in the PCR were 60 Vbeta and 13 Jbeta primers. Profiled with immunoSEQ multiplex PCR; TCRdb holds only in-frame clones, not every one. The data contain some 120,000 clones, 8% to 9.5% of them singletons. J is TRBJ1-1 and V is TRBV5-1; 7 bases agree with TRBD1. The origin of this receptor is a man aged 35-49 years in good health and CMV-seronegative. Specimen: PBMCs. The CDR3 is CASSLEGQMNTEAFF. The CDR3 coding sequence is TGCGCCAGCAGCTTGGAGGGACAGATGAACACTGAAGCTTTCTTT.